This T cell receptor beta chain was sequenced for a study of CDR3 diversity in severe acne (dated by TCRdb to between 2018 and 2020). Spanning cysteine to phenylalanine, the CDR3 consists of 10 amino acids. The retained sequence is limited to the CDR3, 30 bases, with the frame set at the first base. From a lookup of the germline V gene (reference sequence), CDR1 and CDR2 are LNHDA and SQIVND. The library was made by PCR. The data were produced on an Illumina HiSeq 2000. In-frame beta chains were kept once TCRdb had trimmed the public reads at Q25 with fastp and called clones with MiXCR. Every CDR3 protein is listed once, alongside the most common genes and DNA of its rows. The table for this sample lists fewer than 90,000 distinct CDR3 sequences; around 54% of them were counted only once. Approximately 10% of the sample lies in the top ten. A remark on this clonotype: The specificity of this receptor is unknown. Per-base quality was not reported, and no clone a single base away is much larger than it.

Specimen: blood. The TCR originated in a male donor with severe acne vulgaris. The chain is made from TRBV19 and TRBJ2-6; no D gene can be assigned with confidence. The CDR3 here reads CRSGANVLTF. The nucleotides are TGTCGCTCTGGGGCCAACGTCCTGACTTTC.